The 27 T cell receptor beta chains below all came from one sample that was sequenced in a study of blood T cells in healthy people across ages (dated by TCRdb to 2014 to 2015). Libraries came from 5' RACE. The reads were generated on an Illumina HiSeq 2500. A second PCR of about 7 to 12 cycles was run with a J-beta primer mix and a sample-barcoded 5' primer. Using fastp trimming at Q25 and MiXCR clonotype assembly, TCRdb reanalyzed the public sequencing data and kept in-frame beta chains. When rows share a CDR3 protein, they turn into one entry using the most common DNA and genes. This sample holds roughly 560,000 distinct CDR3 sequences; under 30% were observed only once. Clones ranked in the top ten supply around 10% of the sample. These data were likewise used in another study, on T cells of mothers and their children.

Sequencing used blood. These TCRs come from a boy aged 5-17 years in good health.

This clonotype was detected a few times. V and J are TRBV6-2 or TRBV6-3 and TRBJ2-5; no clear D. V was pared by 1 base and J by 5 bases, with 14 bases between. The CDR3 totals 15 residues. Per the germline V gene, CDR1 is MNHEY and CDR2 is SVGEGT. The CDR3 region has the DNA TGTGCCAGCAGTTACTTCCATTTCTCCCAGGAGACCCAGTACTTC. Its translation is CASSYFHFSQETQYF.

The J gene is TRBJ1-4, the V gene TRBV5-1; 11 bases agree with TRBD1. Trimming removed 4 bases from V and 1 base from J; junction bases left unmatched: 6. CDR1 is SGHRS, CDR2 YFSETQ, per germline. This CDR3 comprises 17 residues. CDR3 DNA sequence: TGCGCCAGCAGCCCTCAGGACAGGGGGCTAACTAATGAAAAACTGTTTTTT. Translated: CASSPQDRGLTNEKLFF.

This clonotype was seen only a few times. The CDR3 nucleotides read TGCAGTGCTAGATCCTGGGAGAGTGGGGCCAACGTCCTGACTTTC. Its protein is CSARSWESGANVLTF. V usage is TRBV20-1 and J usage is TRBJ2-6; D possibly corresponds to TRBD2 (5 bases). The V end lost 2 bases, the J end lost 3 bases, and 11 bases lay between the germline ends. The CDR3 covers 15 residues. In germline, CDR1 is DFQATT, CDR2 SNEGSKA (reference sequence).

Concerning this clonotype: This is likely a read error, given that the CDR3 carries no conserved phenylalanine or tryptophan at its end. This chain joins TRBV11-2 and TRBJ1-2, with unresolved D. The CDR3 totals 12 residues. V lost 5 bases to trimming and J lost 2 bases, with 6 bases between them. CDR1 SGHAT and CDR2 FQNNGV come from the germline V gene. As DNA, the CDR3 is TGTGCCAGCAGCAATCAGAACTATGGCTACACCCTC. This codes for CASSNQNYGYTL.

The CDR3 loop reads CASSLMGSPREAQYF. As DNA, the CDR3 is TGTGCCAGCAGCTTAATGGGGAGCCCAAGGGAGGCCCAGTACTTC. This rearrangement joins TRBV7-3 to TRBJ2-5, with a tentative D call TRBD2 (6 bases). V lost 1 base and J 9 bases, leaving 18 bases between the germline ends. This CDR3 contains 15 residues. Germline V lookup: CDR1 SGHTA, CDR2 FQGTGA. The complete variable domain, with remaining parts taken from reference TRBV7-3 and TRBJ2-5, reads GAGVSQTPSNKVTEKGKYVELRCDPISGHTALYWYRQSLGQGPEFLIYFQGTGAADDSGLPNDRFFAVRPEGSVSTLKIQRTERGDSAVYLCASSLMGSPREAQYFGPGTRLLVL.

Turning to this clonotype: As the CDR3 is not closed by the conserved phenylalanine or tryptophan, this likely results from a read error. The chain uses TRBV7-2 and TRBJ2-7; TRBD1 or TRBD2 may be the D gene (6 bases each). The DNA end is a closer match to TRBJ2-5, so the J assignment may be wrong. This CDR3 is 13 amino acids long. Germline V gene data show CDR1 as SGHTA and CDR2 as FQGNSA. CDR3 sequence (DNA): TGTGCCAGCAGCACCTGGGGGGCTGAGACCCAGTACCTC. This codes for CASSTWGAETQYL.

This clonotype was detected only a few times. The junction does not match germline at one end; this may be a read error. The chain employs TRBV9 and TRBJ1-4; D call uncertain. Germline values: CDR1 SGDLS, CDR2 YYNGEE. The CDR3 spans 15 residues. This chain's CDR3 is CANSPRSGINEKLFF. The CDR3 DNA is TGTGCCAACAGCCCCCGTAGCGGGATAAATGAAAAACTGTTTTTT. Using reference TRBV9 and TRBJ1-4 for the parts outside the CDR3, the full variable domain is DSGVTQTPKHLITATGQRVTLRCSPRSGDLSVYWYQQSLDQGLQFLIQYYNGEERAKGNILERFSAQQFPDLHSELNLSSLELGDSALYFCANSPRSGINEKLFFGSGTQLSVL.

This clonotype was seen ten or more times. The chain has TRBV24-1 and TRBJ2-1, with D unresolved. Trimming pared 6 bases from V and 10 bases from J, leaving 9 bases between. Per germline, CDR1 KGHDR and CDR2 SFDVKD. The length of the CDR3 is 11 residues. CDR3 nucleotides: TGTGCCACCAGTCGGAGTGCAGAGCAGTTCTTC. It is translated as CATSRSAEQFF.

Only a few counts were recorded for this clonotype. J is TRBJ2-7 and V is TRBV9; either TRBD1 or TRBD2 may supply D (5 bases each). The CDR3 totals 16 residues. Per germline, CDR1 SGDLS and CDR2 YYNGEE. The V end was cut by 4 bases, the J end by 1 base, with 18 bases between. The CDR3 protein is CASSPNRGWLSYEQYF. In nucleotides, the CDR3 is TGTGCCAGCAGCCCCAACCGGGGCTGGTTGTCCTACGAGCAGTACTTC.

This clonotype was seen a handful of times. This chain connects TRBV5-1 to TRBJ1-1; 11 positions agree with TRBD1. J lost 3 bases, V lost 4 bases, and 5 bases had no gene match. Germline-derived CDR1 and CDR2 are SGHRS and YFSETQ. The CDR3 consists of 15 residues. CDR3 DNA sequence: TGCGCCAGCAGCATCGGGACAGGGGGGGACACTGAAGCTTTCTTT. Protein sequence: CASSIGTGGDTEAFF.

Worth noting for this clonotype: This is likely a read error, given that the CDR3 carries no conserved phenylalanine or tryptophan at its end. Here the CDR3 reads CASSLGDRGNFDEQFL. CDR3 nucleotide sequence: TGTGCCAGCAGTTTGGGGGACAGGGGGAATTTCGATGAGCAGTTCCTC. This chain joins TRBV12-3 or TRBV12-4 and TRBJ2-1; TRBD1 matches at 11 bases. CDR3 length: 16 amino acids. Trimming cost V 3 bases and J 8 bases; bases outside gene matches: 9.

This clonotype has at least ten counts. The J gene is TRBJ2-7, the V gene TRBV14, with D possibly TRBD2 on 6 matching bases. The germline CDR1 and CDR2 sequences are SGHDN and FVKESK. V was clipped by 3 bases and J by 1 base, with 7 bases between them. This CDR3 is built from 13 residues. The CDR3 sequence: CASSHAGSYEQYF. CDR3 DNA sequence: TGTGCCAGCAGCCATGCGGGATCCTACGAGCAGTACTTC.

V gene TRBV5-1 combines with J gene TRBJ2-1, with D possibly matching TRBD1 (5 bases). CDR3 length: 16 residues. Trimming pared 4 bases from V and 1 base from J, leaving 15 bases between. The germline V gene has CDR1 SGHRS and CDR2 YFSETQ. The CDR3, as DNA: TGCGCCAGCAGCCAAGTTACAGGATCTTCCTACAATGAGCAGTTCTTC. It specifies CASSQVTGSSYNEQFF.

The CDR3 region is CASSVAPSGWENEQFF. The CDR3 DNA follows: TGTGCCAGCAGCGTAGCTCCTAGCGGGTGGGAGAATGAGCAGTTCTTC. V and J are TRBV9 and TRBJ2-1; 8 nucleotides line up with TRBD2. Losses at the gene ends were 0 bases for V and 7 bases for J; bases not matched to a gene: 9. From germline, CDR1 is SGDLS and CDR2 YYNGEE. The CDR3 is 16 residues long. Filled out from reference TRBV9 and TRBJ2-1, the complete variable domain reads DSGVTQTPKHLITATGQRVTLRCSPRSGDLSVYWYQQSLDQGLQFLIQYYNGEERAKGNILERFSAQQFPDLHSELNLSSLELGDSALYFCASSVAPSGWENEQFFGPGTRLTVL.

V and J are TRBV7-9 and TRBJ2-7; the D gene is possibly TRBD2 (6 bases). From germline, CDR1 is SEHNR and CDR2 FQNEAQ (reference sequence). This CDR3 region has 14 residues. V dropped 4 bases and J dropped 0 bases, with 10 bases sitting between them. CDR3 loop: CASSSDGSSYEQYF. CDR3 DNA sequence: TGTGCCAGCAGCTCCGACGGGAGCTCCTACGAGCAGTACTTC.

This sequence joins TRBV6-5 and TRBJ1-2; weak D call: TRBD1 (6 bases). The CDR3 has 15 amino acids. Germline assignment: CDR1 MNHEY and CDR2 SVGAGI. V was cut by 5 bases and J by 0 bases, with 13 bases left in between. Here the CDR3 reads CASSLGQTANYGYTF. The CDR3 DNA is TGTGCCAGCAGTCTCGGACAGACGGCTAACTATGGCTACACCTTC.

In its sample, this clonotype was seen a few times. Sequence at one end of the junction differs from germline and may be a read error. The genes are TRBV3-1 and TRBJ1-2, with a possible D match to TRBD1 (6 bases). CDR3 length equals 16 residues. Germline assignment: CDR1 LGHDT and CDR2 YNNKEL (reference sequence). The CDR3 region is CASSQGWTANIYGYTF. In nucleotides, the CDR3 is TGTGCCAGCAGTCAAGGATGGACAGCCAACATCTATGGCTACACCTTC. Variable domain in full (rest from reference TRBV3-1 and TRBJ1-2): DTAVSQTPKYLVTQMGNDKSIKCEQNLGHDTMYWYKQDSKKFLKIMFSYNNKELIINETVPNRFSPKSPDKAHLNLHINSLELGDSAVYFCASSQGWTANIYGYTFGSGTRLTVV.

The chain combines TRBV20-1 with TRBJ1-2; TRBD1 might be the D (5 bases). The CDR3 runs to 15 residues. V dropped 0 bases and J dropped 1 base, with 12 bases sitting between them. Germline V gene data show CDR1 as DFQATT and CDR2 as SNEGSKA (reference sequence). The CDR3 DNA follows: TGCAGTGCTAGAGATGGGGCCCGGGGTAACTATGGCTACACCTTC. It encodes CSARDGARGNYGYTF.

The J gene is TRBJ2-1, the V gene TRBV4-1, with D possibly being TRBD1 (5 bases). Germline CDR1 reads MGHRA; CDR2 reads YSYEKL. This CDR3 region has 12 residues. The V gene lost 5 bases and the J gene lost 10 bases, with 12 bases spanning the gap. CDR3 in DNA: TGCGCCAGCAGCTCCCCGAAGGGGGAGCAGTTCTTC. Translation: CASSSPKGEQFF.

This clonotype was seen more than once but under ten times. The chain links TRBV3-1 to TRBJ1-2, with 7 positions matching TRBD1. V trimming: 0 bases; J trimming: 8 bases; junction bases outside the gene matches: 9. In germline, CDR1 is LGHDT, CDR2 YNNKEL (reference sequence). The CDR3 length is 15 residues. DNA for the CDR3: TGTGCCAGCAGCCAAGATAACACAGGGGTCGGCGGCTACACCTTC. Translating it yields CASSQDNTGVGGYTF.

A few counts support this clonotype. The chain carries TRBV18 and TRBJ2-1, with 12 bases that match TRBD2. This CDR3 is 16 amino acids long. The V gene's germline CDR1 is KGHSH and CDR2 LQKENI. V shed 2 bases and J 5 bases; nucleotides not matched to a gene: 4. CDR3 protein: CASSPSSGGANNEQFF. CDR3 sequence (DNA): TGTGCCAGCTCACCATCTAGCGGGGGGGCAAACAATGAGCAGTTCTTC. The full variable domain, rest sourced from reference TRBV18 and TRBJ2-1, is NAGVMQNPRHLVRRRGQEARLRCSPMKGHSHVYWYRQLPEEGLKFMVYLQKENIIDESGMPKERFSAEFPKEGPSILRIQQVVRGDSAAYFCASSPSSGGANNEQFFGPGTRLTVL.

This clonotype was observed a handful of times. The chain recombines TRBV7-2 with TRBJ1-5; no firm D call. Trimming took off 5 bases at V and 5 bases at J, with 10 bases between the two ends. The germline gives CDR1 SGHTA, CDR2 FQGNSA. The CDR3 covers 13 residues. CDR3 coding DNA: TGTGCCAGCAGCCAAGTAGGGTATCAGCCCCAGCATTTT. It codes for CASSQVGYQPQHF.

This clonotype came up a few times. The chain is built from TRBV7-9 and TRBJ2-4; 7 bases fit TRBD1. CDR1 is SEHNR and CDR2 is FQNEAQ in the germline V gene (reference sequence). This CDR3 has 16 residues. J was trimmed by 0 bases and V by 3 bases; bases with no gene match: 5. The CDR3 reads CASSFTGVPAKNIQYF. DNA for the CDR3: TGTGCCAGCAGCTTCACAGGGGTCCCAGCCAAAAACATTCAGTACTTC.

This clonotype was found once. V is TRBV9 and J is TRBJ2-1, with a weak D call TRBD1 (6 bases). CDR1 and CDR2 from the germline V gene are SGDLS and YYNGEE. The CDR3 covers 16 residues. Trimming removed 3 bases at V and 5 bases at J, with 18 bases between. Here the CDR3 reads CASSASPGQINNEQFF. The CDR3, as DNA: TGTGCCAGCAGCGCGAGCCCGGGACAAATAAACAATGAGCAGTTCTTC.

This clonotype was seen more than once but under ten times. The gene calls are TRBV5-4 and TRBJ2-3, with TRBD1 matching over 9 bases. Germline CDR1 is SGHNT and CDR2 is YYREEE (reference sequence). This CDR3 is 15 amino acids long. With 9 bases clipped from V and 5 bases from J, the junction kept 13 bases outside the gene matches. In DNA, the CDR3 is TGTGCCACCGAGGGACAGGGCGGGTTTCAAGATACGCAGTATTTT. Amino acids: CATEGQGGFQDTQYF.

The V call is TRBV10-3, the J call TRBJ1-4; 12 bases line up with TRBD1. Germline-derived CDR1 and CDR2 are ENHRY and SYGVKD. V dropped 2 bases and J dropped 7; count of bases not matched to a gene: 5. This CDR3 has 16 amino acids. In DNA, the CDR3 is TGTGCCATCAGTGAGGCGGGACAGGGGGCATTTGAAAAACTGTTTTTT. Protein product: CAISEAGQGAFEKLFF.

This clonotype was seen only a few times. The V call is TRBV28, the J call TRBJ1-3, with 7 bases aligning to TRBD1. The CDR3 runs 14 residues. Germline-derived CDR1 and CDR2 are MDHEN and SYDVKM. Unmatched junction bases numbered 5, after V lost 5 bases and J lost 4 bases. CDR3 in amino acids: CASSPSDRGNTIYF. CDR3 nucleotides: TGTGCCAGCAGTCCGTCGGACAGGGGAAACACCATATATTTT.